Listed here is a single T cell receptor beta chain. This entry comes from a study of blood T cell repertoires in COVID-19. Using immunoSEQ multiplex PCR, the repertoire was profiled, and TCRdb retains in-frame clones only, with some absent. Among around 40,000 clones listed, approximately 92% were seen once. Between the trimmed V and J ends, which lost 8 bases and 6 bases, there was a span of 12 bases. CDR3 length equals 12 residues. The germline gives CDR1 KGHDR, CDR2 SFDVKD. Sequenced sample: peripheral blood. V is TRBV24-1 and J is TRBJ1-1; tentatively, D is TRBD1 (6 bases). The sequence was obtained from a human donor in a cohort sampled during active COVID-19. CDR3: CATKTDSPEAFF. The CDR3 DNA reads TGTGCCACCAAGACGGACAGTCCTGAAGCTTTCTTT.